This entry concerns a single TCR beta chain. Its antigen is still unknown. No base quality information exists; no much larger clone differs at one position. The data are from a study of cytomegalovirus exposure and HLA in healthy donors (dated by TCRdb to about 2017). With regard to the full study: In an earlier analysis of roughly 590 of the donors, around 300 Gb of sequence data and 90 million to 130 million unique TCR beta sequences from about 179 million T cells were reported. A separate validation cohort of 100 to 150 different subjects was used in addition to the roughly 620-subject first cohort. High-throughput TCR immunosequencing, statistical association of individual TCRs with disease status, and machine learning were combined to predict cytomegalovirus infection status. An early release covering roughly 640 HLA-typed donors comprised about 300 gigabases of sequencing data and around 86 million unique TCR sequences. Roughly 5 DR-DQ haplotypes were handled as single units for association and clustering, since linkage in the cohort was strong. All discovery cohort repertoires had been generated on a single sequencing platform. In an earlier analysis of 587 of the donors, high-throughput TCR beta sequencing was used to judge whether each TCR beta V gene segment behaved as functional or pseudogenic. In a later analysis, previously published TCR beta repertoires from hundreds of donors were re-analyzed and high-resolution HLA genotyping was added so that TCR occurrence patterns could be studied. Typing coverage varied by locus: roughly 620-640 donors for A, B, C, DRB1 and DQB1; roughly 500 for DQA1; approximately 610 for DPA1; more than 450 for DPB1. A later genetic analysis used genome-wide SNP genotypes for about 55% of the 666 donors, treating that subset as a discovery cohort. Donor age, sex, ethnicity and CMV serostatus were compiled alongside the repertoire data. In the later analysis, no new phenotypic data were used to find candidate immune exposures; instead, reliance was placed on TCR beta sequences and their occurrence across donors. HLA typing included class I and class II loci at four-digit resolution. Of the roughly 410 genotyped donors, approximately 81% were placed in the genetic ancestry cluster associated with self-reported Caucasian donors. The study was designed to test whether signatures of past pathogen exposure could be identified by cataloging public T cell receptors. On average, approximately 250,000 unique TCR beta nucleotide sequences were sequenced per donor among a few hundred genotyped donors of the cohort, with 15% to 20% of those sequences being non-productive. Using immunosequencing, the study profiled T cell repertoires from 500 to 800 subjects and related those repertoires to cytomegalovirus serostatus. Results and caveats for the whole study, not just this receptor: In the study, approximately 160 TCR beta chains were listed as associated with cytomegalovirus. At a false discovery rate of 0.05, a later analysis linked under 20,000 TCR beta sequences to specific HLA alleles. In an earlier analysis of under 600 of the donors, most TCR beta V segments were observed in productive rearrangements about 90% or about 30% of the time, broadly matching IMGT annotations. Because some donors lacked HLA typing at each locus, the association tests relied only on the typed subset. The presence/absence analyses assumed that sequencing depth was roughly uniform across donors, and that assumption may not be true. A later analysis found that TCR association rates varied across HLA loci, with DRB1 alleles showing the most associated TCRs and HLA-C alleles the fewest. The only immune exposure information available for the cohort was CMV serostatus. A further reported finding was that TCR beta sequences accurately predicted the HLA-A and HLA-B alleles for most subjects in the first cohort. A later analysis reported that several top co-occurrence clusters appeared linked to parvovirus B19, influenza, CMV and Epstein-Barr virus. Because counts were too low, some 17 rarely observed V segments, including chromosome 9 orphons, were left out of the earlier analysis of some 600 of the donors. The cohort was sequenced for TCR beta chains only, and without alpha or paired-chain data the features that could be detected were limited. The 87-base-pair reads could not distinguish some IMGT-functional V segments, including TRBV6-2 and TRBV6-3, so those segments were excluded. Linkage disequilibrium might explain the correlated functional status among segregating V segments, but an unknown experimental factor could not be excluded. The authors suggested that the approach could potentially be extended to other disease states and immunological phenotypes. V-gene and J-gene trimming of TCR beta chains was associated with a missense DCLRE1C variant in a later genetic analysis, and the association was replicated in an independent cohort. A later analysis found that most CMV-associated TCR beta chains appeared HLA-restricted, with HLA associations seemingly driven largely by CMV exposure. Most TCR sequences were observed very rarely across donors, whereas some public TCRs were present in many individuals. In vitro tests confirmed that a few of the cytomegalovirus-associated TCR beta chains recognize cytomegalovirus antigens. Cytomegalovirus status was reported to be diagnosed by the classifier with high specificity and sensitivity in both the original and validation cohorts. A cluster of highly shared sequence variants was judged likely to represent a technical artifact of the sequencing pipeline. Assigning TCR associations to individual alleles was difficult when HLA alleles, especially DR and DQ, strongly co-occurred. A later genetic analysis reported fewer N-insertions in productive TCRs among donors in an Asian-associated ancestry cluster than the roughly 620-donor mean. A later analysis found that HLA-associated TCR beta chains were more clonally expanded and had lower generation probabilities than equally common non-associated chains.

The cohort comprised some 680 healthy bone marrow donors. Cohort members were all nominally healthy when sampled, although unrecorded immune exposures were likely present. The donor was CMV seropositive and was included in the group of about 290 seropositive cohort members. Each donor provided a peripheral blood sample, and peripheral blood mononuclear cells were used for TCR beta sequencing. Genomic DNA extraction from the blood cell samples was performed with the Qiagen DNeasy Blood Extraction Kit. The library was prepared using the immunoSEQ multiplex PCR assay. The multiplex PCR relied on a mix of 60 forward primers for TCR Vbeta segments and 13 reverse primers for TCR Jbeta segments. Amplification of the CDR3 region of rearranged TCR beta genes was performed with a multiplex PCR assay on genomic DNA. The Illumina HiSeq System was used to sequence the amplified TCR beta libraries as 87-base-pair reads. The study's processing was this. A later analysis counted approximately 76 million unique TCR beta chains across the 500 to 850 repertoires, and around 9.9 million of these chains were shared by at least two donors. Raw reads were error-corrected and collapsed into unique sequences by a nearest-neighbor algorithm in which closely related sequences were merged to remove PCR and sequencing errors. To assign V, D and J gene segments, CDR3 sequences were aligned to IMGT reference sequences. For a sequence to be retained, at least a six-nucleotide match to both a V gene segment and a J gene segment was required. Rearrangements were classified as productive when the CDR3 lacked stop codons and remained in frame with V and J, and all other rearrangements were classified as non-productive. Following IMGT convention, CDR3 was defined as the stretch from the second conserved V-encoded cysteine to the conserved J-encoded phenylalanine. Sequences without an unambiguous match to a single V gene segment were excluded from the earlier analysis of a few hundred of the donors. An earlier analysis of fewer than 750 of the donors called V segments functional above 56.7% productive rearrangements and segregating when the between-donor standard deviation exceeded 5%. A statistical classification framework was developed to diagnose cytomegalovirus status using the catalog of TCR beta chain sequences. In a later analysis, V and J genes were assigned by comparing TCR nucleotide sequences against IMGT/GENE-DB human TR gene sequences. The TCRdist pipeline was used in a later analysis to assign CDR3 sequences and most-parsimonious VDJ recombination scenarios. In a later analysis, each TCR beta chain was defined by its CDR3 amino acid sequence together with its V-gene family, and reads without a unique V-gene family were excluded. As a way to deal with suspected cross-contamination and a sequencing artifact, a later analysis dropped 500 to 700 nucleotide sequences that were highly shared and had low generation probability. For each public chain, a later analysis derived a clonal expansion index from normalized ranks of inferred template counts within each repertoire. In a later analysis, generation probabilities were computed with a VDJ recombination model fitted to out-of-frame rearrangements, and the resulting probabilities were checked against IGoR. Hypergeometric tests were used in a later analysis to score TCR-TCR, TCR-HLA and TCR-CMV co-occurrence, with a repertoire-size bias correction applied to the TCR pairs. In a later analysis, false discovery rates were estimated by permuting HLA or CMV assignments 20 times. In a later analysis, co-occurring TCRs were grouped using DBSCAN, and TCRdist sequence similarity was added for clustering within HLA-allele-positive subsets. For co-occurrence clustering, repertoires with fewer than 30,000 or more than 120,000 public chains were excluded, along with 5 or 6 repertoires with anomalous nucleotide sharing. TCRdb carries this immuneACCESS record with in-frame sequences only. Its versions omit some clonotypes, under half of them owing to an unresolved V gene in the studies checked, with the rest unexplained. V, J and clone size reflect that table, while D and trimming were determined from the DNA. A total of roughly 150,000 clones appear in this sample, approximately 70% of them only once. The top ten hold 5% to 6.5% of the sample.

The V end gives up 6 bases and the J end 10 bases, leaving 13 bases in the junction not matched to a gene. The germline V gene (reference sequence) supplies CDR1 LNHDA and CDR2 SQIVND. The CDR3 spans 15 residues, from the cysteine through the phenylalanine. Only the CDR3 DNA stays, 45 bases, in frame from base 1. The rearrangement combines TRBV19 with TRBJ2-3, and 10 junctional nucleotides match TRBD2. The sequencing input was PBMCs. This sequence was found in a woman aged 18-35 years in good health and CMV-seropositive. The CDR3 corresponds to CASSPELAGDPAQYF. Read as DNA, the sequence is TGTGCCAGTAGCCCGGAGCTAGCGGGGGACCCTGCGCAGTATTTT.